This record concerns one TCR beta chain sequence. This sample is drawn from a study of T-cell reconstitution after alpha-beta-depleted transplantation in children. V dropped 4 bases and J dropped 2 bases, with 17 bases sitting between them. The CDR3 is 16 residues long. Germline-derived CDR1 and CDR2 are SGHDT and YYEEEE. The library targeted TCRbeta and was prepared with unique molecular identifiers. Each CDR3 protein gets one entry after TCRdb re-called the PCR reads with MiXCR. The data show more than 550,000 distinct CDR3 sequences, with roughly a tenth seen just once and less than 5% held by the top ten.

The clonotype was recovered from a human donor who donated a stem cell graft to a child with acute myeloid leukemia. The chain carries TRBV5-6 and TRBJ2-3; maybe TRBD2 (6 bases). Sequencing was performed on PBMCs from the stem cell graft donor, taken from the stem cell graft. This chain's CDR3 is CASSRPRDSNTDTQYF. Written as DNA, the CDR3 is TGTGCCAGCAGCCGTCCCCGGGACTCGAACACAGATACGCAGTATTTT. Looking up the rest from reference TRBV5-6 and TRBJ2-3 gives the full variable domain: DAGVTQSPTHLIKTRGQQVTLRCSPKSGHDTVSWYQQALGQGPQFIFQYYEEEERQRGNFPDRFSGHQFPNYSSELNVNALLLGDSALYLCASSRPRDSNTDTQYFGPGTRLTVL.